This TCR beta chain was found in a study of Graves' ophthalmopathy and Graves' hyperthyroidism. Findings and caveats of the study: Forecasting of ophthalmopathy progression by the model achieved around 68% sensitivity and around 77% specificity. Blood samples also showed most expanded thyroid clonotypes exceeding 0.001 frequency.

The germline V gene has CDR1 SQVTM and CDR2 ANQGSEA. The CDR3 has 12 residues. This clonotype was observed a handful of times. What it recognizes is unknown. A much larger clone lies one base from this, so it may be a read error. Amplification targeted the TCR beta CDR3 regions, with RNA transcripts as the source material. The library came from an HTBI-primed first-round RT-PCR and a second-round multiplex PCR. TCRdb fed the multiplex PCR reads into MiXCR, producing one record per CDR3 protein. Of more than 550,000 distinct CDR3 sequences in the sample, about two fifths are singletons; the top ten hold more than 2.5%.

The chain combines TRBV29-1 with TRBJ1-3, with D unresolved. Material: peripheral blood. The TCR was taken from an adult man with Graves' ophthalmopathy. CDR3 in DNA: TGCAGCGTTGAGGAGTCTGGAAGCACCATATATTTT. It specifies CSVEESGSTIYF. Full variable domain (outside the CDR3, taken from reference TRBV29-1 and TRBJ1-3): SAVISQKPSRDICQRGTSLTIQCQVDSQVTMMFWYRQQPGQSLTLIATANQGSEATYESGFVIDKFPISRPNLTFSTLTVSNMSPEDSSIYLCSVEESGSTIYFGEGSWLTVV.